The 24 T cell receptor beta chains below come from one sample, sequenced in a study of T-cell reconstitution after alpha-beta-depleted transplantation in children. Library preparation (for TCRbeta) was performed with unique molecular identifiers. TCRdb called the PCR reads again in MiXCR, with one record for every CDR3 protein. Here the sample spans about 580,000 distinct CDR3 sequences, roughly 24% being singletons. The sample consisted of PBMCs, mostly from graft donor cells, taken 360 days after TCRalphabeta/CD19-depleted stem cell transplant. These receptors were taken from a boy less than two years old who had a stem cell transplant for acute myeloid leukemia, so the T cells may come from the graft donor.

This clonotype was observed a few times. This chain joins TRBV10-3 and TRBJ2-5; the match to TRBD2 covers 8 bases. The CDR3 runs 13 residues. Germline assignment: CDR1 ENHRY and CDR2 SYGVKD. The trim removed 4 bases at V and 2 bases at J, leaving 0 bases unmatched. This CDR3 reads CAISAGGQETQYF. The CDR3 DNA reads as TGTGCCATCAGTGCGGGGGGGCAAGAGACCCAGTACTTC.

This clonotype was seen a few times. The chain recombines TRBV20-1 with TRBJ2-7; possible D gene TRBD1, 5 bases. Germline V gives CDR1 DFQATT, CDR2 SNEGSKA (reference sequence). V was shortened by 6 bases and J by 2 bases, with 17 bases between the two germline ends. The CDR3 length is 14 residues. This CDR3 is CSAVPSRQPYEQYF. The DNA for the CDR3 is TGCAGTGCCGTGCCGTCAAGACAGCCCTACGAGCAGTACTTC.

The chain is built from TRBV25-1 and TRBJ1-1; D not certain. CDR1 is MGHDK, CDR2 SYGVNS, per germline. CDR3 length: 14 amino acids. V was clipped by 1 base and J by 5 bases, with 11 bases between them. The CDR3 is CASSESYGNTEAFF. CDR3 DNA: TGTGCCAGCAGTGAATCGTACGGGAATACTGAAGCTTTCTTT.

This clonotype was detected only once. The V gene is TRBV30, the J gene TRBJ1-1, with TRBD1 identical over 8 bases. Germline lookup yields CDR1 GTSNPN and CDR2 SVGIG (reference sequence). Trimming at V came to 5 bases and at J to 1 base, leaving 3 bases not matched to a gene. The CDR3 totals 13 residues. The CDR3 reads CAWAGGTNTEAFF. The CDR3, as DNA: TGTGCCTGGGCAGGGGGCACGAACACTGAAGCTTTCTTT.

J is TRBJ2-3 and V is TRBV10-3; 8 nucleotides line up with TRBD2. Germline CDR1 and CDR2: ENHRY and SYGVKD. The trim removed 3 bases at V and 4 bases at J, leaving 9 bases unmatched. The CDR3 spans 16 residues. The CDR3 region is CAISDLERGGSDTQYF. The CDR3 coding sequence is TGTGCCATCAGTGATTTGGAACGGGGGGGCTCAGATACGCAGTATTTT.

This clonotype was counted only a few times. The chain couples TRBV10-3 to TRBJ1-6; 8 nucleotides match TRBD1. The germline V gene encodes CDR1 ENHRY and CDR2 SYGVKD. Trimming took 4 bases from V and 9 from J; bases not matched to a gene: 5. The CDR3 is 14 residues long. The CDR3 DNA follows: TGTGCCATCAGTGGTAGGACAGGGAGTTCACCCCTCCACTTT. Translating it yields CAISGRTGSSPLHF.

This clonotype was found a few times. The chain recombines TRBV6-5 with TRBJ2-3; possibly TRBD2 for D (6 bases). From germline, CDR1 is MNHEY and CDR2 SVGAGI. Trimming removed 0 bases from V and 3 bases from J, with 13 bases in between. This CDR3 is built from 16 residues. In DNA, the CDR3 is TGTGCCAGCAGTTACTCGTGGAACGGAGGGACAGATACGCAGTATTTT. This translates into CASSYSWNGGTDTQYF.

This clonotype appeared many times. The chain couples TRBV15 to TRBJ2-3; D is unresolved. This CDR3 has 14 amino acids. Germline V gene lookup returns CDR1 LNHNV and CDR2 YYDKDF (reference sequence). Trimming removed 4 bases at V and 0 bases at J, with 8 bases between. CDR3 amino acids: CATSTPRSTDTQYF. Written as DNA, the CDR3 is TGTGCCACCAGCACCCCACGAAGCACAGATACGCAGTATTTT.

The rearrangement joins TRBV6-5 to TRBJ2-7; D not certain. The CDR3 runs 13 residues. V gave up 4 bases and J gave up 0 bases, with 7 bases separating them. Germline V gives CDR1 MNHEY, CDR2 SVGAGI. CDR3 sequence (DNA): TGTGCCAGCAGTTTGCATTCCTCCTACGAGCAGTACTTC. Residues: CASSLHSSYEQYF.

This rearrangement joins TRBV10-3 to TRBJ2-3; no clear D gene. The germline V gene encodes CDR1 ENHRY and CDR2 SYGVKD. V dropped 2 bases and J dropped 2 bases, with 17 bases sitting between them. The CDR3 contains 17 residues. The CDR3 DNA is TGTGCCATCAGTGAGGAGCTCTCTCACCTCCTCACAGATACGCAGTATTTT. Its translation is CAISEELSHLLTDTQYF.

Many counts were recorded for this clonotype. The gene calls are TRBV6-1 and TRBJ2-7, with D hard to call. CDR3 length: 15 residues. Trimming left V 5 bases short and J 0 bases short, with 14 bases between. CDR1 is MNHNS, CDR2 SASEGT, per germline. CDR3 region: CASSPTRLTSYEQYV. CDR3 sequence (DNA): TGTGCCAGCAGTCCAACACGGCTAACCTCCTACGAGCAGTACGTC.

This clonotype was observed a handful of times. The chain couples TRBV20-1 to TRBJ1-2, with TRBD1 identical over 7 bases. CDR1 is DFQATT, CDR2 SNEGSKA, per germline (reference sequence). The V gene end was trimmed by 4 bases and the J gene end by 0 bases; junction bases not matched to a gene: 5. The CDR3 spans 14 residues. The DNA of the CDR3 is TGCAGTGCTATAAGGACAGGTCCTAACTATGGCTACACCTTC. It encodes CSAIRTGPNYGYTF.

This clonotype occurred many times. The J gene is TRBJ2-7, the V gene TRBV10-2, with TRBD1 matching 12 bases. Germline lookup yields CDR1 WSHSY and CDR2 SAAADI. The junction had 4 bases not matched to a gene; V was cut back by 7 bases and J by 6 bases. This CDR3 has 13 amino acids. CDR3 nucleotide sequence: TGCGCCAGCACGGGACAGGGGGCTCCCGAGCAGTACTTC. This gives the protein CASTGQGAPEQYF.

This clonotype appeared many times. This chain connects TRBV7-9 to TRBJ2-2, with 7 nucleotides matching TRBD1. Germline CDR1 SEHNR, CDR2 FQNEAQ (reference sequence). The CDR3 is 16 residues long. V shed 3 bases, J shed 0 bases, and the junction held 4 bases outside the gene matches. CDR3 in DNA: TGTGCCAGCAGCTTCTCAGACAGGGCGAACACCGGGGAGCTGTTTTTT. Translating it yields CASSFSDRANTGELFF.

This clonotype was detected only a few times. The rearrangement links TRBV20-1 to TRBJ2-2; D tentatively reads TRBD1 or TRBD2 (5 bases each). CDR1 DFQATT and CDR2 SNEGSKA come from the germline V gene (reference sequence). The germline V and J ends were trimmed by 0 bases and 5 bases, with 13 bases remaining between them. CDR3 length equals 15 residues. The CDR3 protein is CSAREGELRTGELFF. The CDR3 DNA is TGCAGTGCTAGAGAGGGGGAACTGAGAACCGGGGAGCTGTTTTTT.

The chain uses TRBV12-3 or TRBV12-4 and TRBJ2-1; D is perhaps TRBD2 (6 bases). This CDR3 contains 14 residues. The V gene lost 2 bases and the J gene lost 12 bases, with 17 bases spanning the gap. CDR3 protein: CASSLWGGLGGQFF. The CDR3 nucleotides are TGTGCCAGCAGTTTATGGGGCGGGCTGGGAGGGCAGTTCTTC.

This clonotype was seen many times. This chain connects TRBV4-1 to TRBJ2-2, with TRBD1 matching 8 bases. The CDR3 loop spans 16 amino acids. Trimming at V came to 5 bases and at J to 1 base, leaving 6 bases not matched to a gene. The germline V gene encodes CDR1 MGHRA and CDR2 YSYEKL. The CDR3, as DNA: TGCGCCAGCAGCACCTGGACAGGGCAGAACACCGGGGAGCTGTTTTTT. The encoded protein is CASSTWTGQNTGELFF.

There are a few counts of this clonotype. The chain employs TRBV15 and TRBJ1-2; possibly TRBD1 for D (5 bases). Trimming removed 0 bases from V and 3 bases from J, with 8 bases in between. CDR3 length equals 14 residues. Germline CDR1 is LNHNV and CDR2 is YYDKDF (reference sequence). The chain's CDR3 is CATSRDGGDYGYTF. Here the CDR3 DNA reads TGTGCCACCAGCAGAGATGGGGGGGACTATGGCTACACCTTC.

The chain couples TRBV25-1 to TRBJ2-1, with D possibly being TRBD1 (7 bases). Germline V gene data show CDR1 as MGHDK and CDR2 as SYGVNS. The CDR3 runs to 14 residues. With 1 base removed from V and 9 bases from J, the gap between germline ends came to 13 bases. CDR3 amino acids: CASSELRQGGEQFF. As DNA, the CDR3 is TGTGCCAGCAGTGAATTAAGACAGGGAGGTGAGCAGTTCTTC.

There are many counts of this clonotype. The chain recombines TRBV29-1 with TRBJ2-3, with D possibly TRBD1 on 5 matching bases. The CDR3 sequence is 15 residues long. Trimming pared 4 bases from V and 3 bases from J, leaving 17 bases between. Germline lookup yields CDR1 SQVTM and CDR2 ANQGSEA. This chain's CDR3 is CSVVQGLTTTDTQYF. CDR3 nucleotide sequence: TGCAGCGTTGTGCAGGGCCTAACAACTACAGATACGCAGTATTTT.

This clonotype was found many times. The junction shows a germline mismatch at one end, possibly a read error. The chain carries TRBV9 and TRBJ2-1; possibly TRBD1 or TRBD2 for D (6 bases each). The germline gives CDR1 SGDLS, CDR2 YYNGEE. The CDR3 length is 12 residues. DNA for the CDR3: TGTGCCAGCAGCGTAGAGAGGGGGGTTGGGGTCTTC. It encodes CASSVERGVGVF.

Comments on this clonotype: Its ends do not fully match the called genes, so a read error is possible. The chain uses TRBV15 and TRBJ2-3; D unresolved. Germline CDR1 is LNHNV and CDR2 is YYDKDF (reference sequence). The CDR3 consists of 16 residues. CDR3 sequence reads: CATSRDFSVPTNTQYF. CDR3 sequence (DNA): TGTGCCACCAGCAGAGATTTTTCCGTCCCCACAAATACGCAGTATTTT.

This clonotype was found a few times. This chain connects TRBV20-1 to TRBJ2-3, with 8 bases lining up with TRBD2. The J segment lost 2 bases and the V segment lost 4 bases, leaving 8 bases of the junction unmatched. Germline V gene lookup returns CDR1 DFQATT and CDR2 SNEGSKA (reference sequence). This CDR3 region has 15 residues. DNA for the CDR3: TGCAGTGCTACCCCTAGACTAGCGCACACAGATACGCAGTATTTT. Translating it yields CSATPRLAHTDTQYF.

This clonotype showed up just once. The CDR3 DNA is TGTGCCATCAGAAAGGGACAGTCGAACACTGAAGCTTTCTTT. This sequence encodes CAIRKGQSNTEAFF. The chain couples TRBV10-3 to TRBJ1-1; 7 bases are a match to TRBD1. The J segment lost 1 base and the V segment lost 6 bases, leaving 5 bases of the junction unmatched. This CDR3 is 14 amino acids long. Germline lookup yields CDR1 ENHRY and CDR2 SYGVKD.